This T cell receptor beta chain was recovered during a study of T-cell reconstitution after alpha-beta-depleted transplantation in children. Researchers prepared the TCRbeta library using unique molecular identifiers, the study reports. TCRdb reprocessed the PCR reads via MiXCR and lists one record per CDR3 protein. The sample has about 400,000 distinct CDR3 sequences; 20% are singletons. V shed 11 bases and J shed 9 bases, with 16 bases lying between them. The germline CDR1 and CDR2 sequences are PRHDT and FYEKMQ (reference sequence). This CDR3 region has 12 residues. The chain links TRBV13 to TRBJ2-2; D unresolved. This receptor was taken from a human donor who donated a stem cell graft to a child with acute myeloid leukemia. This specimen was PBMCs from the stem cell graft donor, taken from the stem cell graft. CDR3 residues: CASEDQSRELFF. The CDR3 DNA sequence: TGTGCCTCCGAGGACCAAAGTCGGGAGCTGTTTTTT.